The 15 T cell receptor beta chains below were found in one sample sequenced in a study of T cell responses to AZD1222 COVID-19 vaccine. Libraries were prepared by immunoSEQ multiplex PCR; TCRdb keeps only in-frame clonotypes and omits some of them. The table records some 120,000 clones, around nine tenths of them present only once. The material sequenced was peripheral blood, taken on day 0 of AZD1222 vaccination. These receptors came from an adult in good health.

The genes are TRBV30 and TRBJ2-1, with 9 positions matching TRBD1. The CDR3 is 15 residues long. The V gene end was trimmed by 2 bases and the J gene end by 6 bases; junction bases not matched to a gene: 8. CDR1 GTSNPN and CDR2 SVGIG come from the germline V gene (reference sequence). The CDR3 coding sequence is TGTGCCTGGAGTAGTCTCGGACAGGGGAGCAATGAGCAGTTCTTC. It encodes CAWSSLGQGSNEQFF.

The chain employs TRBV4-1 and TRBJ2-6, with a possible D match to TRBD2 (6 bases). The V end lost 0 bases, the J end lost 2 bases, and 8 bases lay between the germline ends. The CDR3 is 16 residues long. Per germline, CDR1 MGHRA and CDR2 YSYEKL. CDR3 sequence (DNA): TGCGCCAGCAGCCAAGACTCGGGGGCTGGGGCCAACGTCCTGACTTTC. Protein sequence: CASSQDSGAGANVLTF.

The V call is TRBV5-5, the J call TRBJ1-4; D not resolved. V was clipped by 4 bases and J by 7 bases, with 20 bases between them. The CDR3 totals 16 residues. Germline V lookup: CDR1 SGHKS, CDR2 YYEKEE (reference sequence). The CDR3 here is CASSTGHPRVGEKLFF. In DNA, the CDR3 is TGTGCCAGCAGCACGGGTCACCCCCGGGTGGGTGAAAAACTGTTTTTT.

CDR3: CASSYLNTDTQYF. CDR3 sequence (DNA): TGTGCCAGCAGTTACTTGAACACAGATACGCAGTATTTT. This chain joins TRBV6-2 or TRBV6-3 and TRBJ2-3; no definite D call. V lost 1 base, J lost 2 bases, and 4 bases lay in between. This CDR3 spans 13 amino acids. CDR1 and CDR2 (germline): MNHEY, SVGEGT.

The rearrangement uses TRBV6-1 and TRBJ2-1; a weak D match, TRBD2 (5 bases). This CDR3 is built from 15 residues. The germline V gene encodes CDR1 MNHNS and CDR2 SASEGT. Trimming took 3 bases from V and 4 from J, leaving 13 bases between them. The CDR3 here is CASSDSNRGYNEQFF. CDR3 nucleotide sequence: TGTGCCAGCAGTGATTCCAACCGAGGGTACAATGAGCAGTTCTTC.

This clone was recorded once. The V call is TRBV6-5, the J call TRBJ1-1; D not resolved. This CDR3 region has 13 residues. The V gene lost 1 base and the J gene lost 7 bases, with 10 bases spanning the gap. Germline V gene data show CDR1 as MNHEY and CDR2 as SVGAGI. The CDR3 loop is CASSYWPEFEAFF. CDR3 DNA: TGTGCCAGCAGTTACTGGCCGGAGTTTGAAGCTTTCTTT.

The genes are TRBV4-1 and TRBJ2-1; D might be TRBD1 or TRBD2, each matching 5 bases. The CDR3 runs 13 residues. The V and J ends lost 1 base and 10 bases respectively, with 11 bases between them. Germline loops: CDR1 MGHRA, CDR2 YSYEKL. In DNA form, the CDR3 reads TGCGCCAGCAGCCAAGCGGGACCGGAAGAGCAGTTCTTC. Translated, it gives CASSQAGPEEQFF.

The J gene is TRBJ1-2, the V gene TRBV5-1; D is perhaps TRBD1 (6 bases). Trimming left V 7 bases short and J 1 base short, with 14 bases between. The CDR3 consists of 14 residues. Germline loops: CDR1 SGHRS, CDR2 YFSETQ. DNA of the CDR3: TGCGCCAGCTCCAAACTAGGGGGTAACTATGGCTACACCTTC. Its translation is CASSKLGGNYGYTF.

The table lists this clone with a count of one. This chain links TRBV7-9 with TRBJ2-3, with 16 nucleotides matching TRBD2. With 3 bases clipped from V and 2 bases from J, the junction kept 8 bases outside the gene matches. The CDR3 extends over 19 amino acids. The germline gives CDR1 SEHNR, CDR2 FQNEAQ (reference sequence). The CDR3 region has the DNA TGTGCCAGCAGCTTCCCGGGACTAGCGGGGGGGCGCCCCACAGATACGCAGTATTTT. Its translation is CASSFPGLAGGRPTDTQYF. Variable domain in full (rest from reference TRBV7-9 and TRBJ2-3): DTGVSQNPRHKITKRGQNVTFRCDPISEHNRLYWYRQTLGQGPEFLTYFQNEAQLEKSRLLSDRFSAERPKGSFSTLEIQRTEQGDSAMYLCASSFPGLAGGRPTDTQYFGPGTRLTVL.

The chain couples TRBV30 to TRBJ2-7; 12 positions agree with TRBD2. J lost 0 bases, V lost 1 base, and 13 bases had no gene match. From germline, CDR1 is GTSNPN and CDR2 SVGIG (reference sequence). This CDR3 is built from 19 residues. The CDR3 sequence: CAWSGPTSGGPKSSYEQYF. CDR3 coding DNA: TGTGCCTGGAGTGGCCCAACTAGCGGGGGGCCTAAGAGCTCCTACGAGCAGTACTTC.

The J gene is TRBJ1-2, the V gene TRBV7-9; D perhaps matches TRBD1 (5 bases). The V and J ends lost 5 bases and 0 bases respectively, with 13 bases between them. Per the germline V gene, CDR1 is SEHNR and CDR2 is FQNEAQ (reference sequence). CDR3 length: 15 residues. The CDR3 nucleotides are TGTGCCAGCAGCACAACGGGGGAAGCTAACTATGGCTACACCTTC. Translating gives CASSTTGEANYGYTF.

The V gene is TRBV4-2, the J gene TRBJ2-3; 8 bases match TRBD2. The germline gives CDR1 LGHNA, CDR2 YNFKEQ. The V and J ends lost 4 bases and 3 bases, in that order; junction bases with no gene match: 6. This CDR3 is 15 amino acids long. CDR3 DNA: TGTGCCAGCAGCCTAGTAGCGGGGAAAACAGATACGCAGTATTTT. This sequence encodes CASSLVAGKTDTQYF.

This clone is medium-sized (0.01 to 0.1%) by share. The gene calls are TRBV5-1 and TRBJ1-2; the D gene is possibly TRBD1 (6 bases). Germline CDR1 SGHRS, CDR2 YFSETQ. V was shortened by 2 bases and J by 8 bases, with 10 bases between the two germline ends. The CDR3 extends over 12 amino acids. The CDR3 region has the DNA TGCGCCAGCAGCTTACAGGGTGGCGGCTACACCTTC. Translating gives CASSLQGGGYTF.

The J gene is TRBJ1-1, the V gene TRBV6-5; D gene uncertain. V lost 7 bases and J 1 base, leaving 10 bases between the germline ends. This CDR3 region has 13 residues. The germline V gene encodes CDR1 MNHEY and CDR2 SVGAGI. The CDR3 DNA reads TGTGCCAGCATCGGGTTTACGAACACTGAAGCTTTCTTT. Translation gives CASIGFTNTEAFF.

The chain recombines TRBV5-1 with TRBJ1-2, with 7 bases aligning to TRBD1. V gave up 1 base and J gave up 3 bases; unmatched junction bases: 3. Germline CDR1 and CDR2: SGHRS and YFSETQ. The CDR3 is 14 amino acids. CDR3 coding DNA: TGCGCCAGCAGCTTGACAGGGGTGGACTATGGCTACACCTTC. Its protein product is CASSLTGVDYGYTF. The full variable domain, completed using reference TRBV5-1 and TRBJ1-2, is KAGVTQTPRYLIKTRGQQVTLSCSPISGHRSVSWYQQTPGQGLQFLFEYFSETQRNKGNFPGRFSGRQFSNSRSEMNVSTLELGDSALYLCASSLTGVDYGYTFGSGTRLTVV.